This T cell receptor beta chain was obtained from a study of shared clonotypes between healthy human individuals (dated by TCRdb to the early 2020s). Study-level background: The cohort included three men and a couple of women between 18 and 49 years of age. For each donor, CD4 naive and CD4 memory were each run on three plates, CD8 naive on two plates, and CD8 memory on one plate. To estimate repertoire size and how much clonotype sharing occurs between individuals, the study deeply sequenced the blood TCR repertoires of five or six healthy adults. To increase sequencing depth and limit assay-specific biases, TCR repertoire library preparation and sequencing were carried out by different laboratories using diverse techniques. Per donor, leukapheresis produced somewhere between about 0.85 and 10 billion PBMCs. On the study overall, not on this receptor specifically: Because the study included a small number of donors, the genetic and exposure-history diversity represented was limited. Even with the large sequencing depth, rarefaction of the sorted-subset datasets indicated that sequencing was incomplete. Pairwise subsampling led to the expectation that sequencing depth would affect the degree of clonotype sharing among donors. Clonotypes shared by all four sorted-subset donors showed higher generation probabilities than non-shared clonotypes. Sharing across four donors was observed for 5% to 6.5% of naive CD4, over 3% of naive CD8, 2% to 2.5% of memory CD4, and around 0.4% of memory CD8 clonotypes. Naive subsets generally had larger estimated clonotype richness than memory subsets did. Sampling was limited to blood, and TCR repertoires in tissue likely differ from TCR repertoires in blood.

This clone was seen repeatedly, ten times or more. It has no known antigen specificity. No base-level quality is on record; no much larger clone is a single base apart. CDR1 and CDR2 are read off the germline V gene as SGHRS and YFSETQ. Relative to germline, V is missing 3 bases and J is missing 4 bases, with 4 bases of the junction outside any gene match. The CDR3 contains 14 residues, cysteine and phenylalanine counted. Only the CDR3 portion is preserved as DNA: 42 bases, with reading frame beginning at the first base. Healthy HIV-negative adults with no recently reported acute infections or vaccinations were included as donors. Every donor was a Caucasian adult residing in Nashville, Tennessee, USA. CD4+ T cells were enriched by magnetic negative selection; naive cells were then positively selected on CD45RA, and the negative fraction formed the memory subset. After blood collection by leukapheresis, PBMCs were isolated using Ficoll-Histopaque density gradient centrifugation and then cryopreserved in the vapor phase of liquid nitrogen. Analytical flow cytometry was used to check the purity and quantity of each magnetically sorted T cell population. Each sorted fraction had its genomic DNA isolated and then quantified by UV absorbance on a Nanodrop 2000c.

Using the deep immunoSEQ assay, multiplex PCR amplified TCR CDR3 regions from genomic DNA. For each cell subset, the extracted genomic DNA was distributed evenly across all wells of several immunoSEQ 96-well plates, and each plate served as one replicate. Each replicate PCR for sorted subsets received roughly 0.2 ug genomic DNA, equal to roughly 30,000 T cell genomes. Purified libraries were quantified with a Qubit 3.0 fluorometer, sized on a Bioanalyzer 2100, and re-quantified with the KAPA Library Quantification kit. Each immunoSEQ 96-well plate was sequenced on its own single-read 150-cycle Illumina NextSeq 550 flow cell. Turning to the authors' computational methods: The immunoSEQ output contained only junctional sequences without quality scores, so filtering could not match that applied to full-length reads. To assign V/J genes and CDR3, sequences were annotated using PyIR, a Python wrapper for IgBLAST v1.9, with IMGT germline references. Reads were filtered out if the reads had weak V/J assignments (E-value above 1e-6), no CDR3, stop codons, out-of-frame junctions, or ambiguous translated residues. A V3J clonotype was defined by an identical inferred V gene, J gene, and CDR3 amino acid sequence. Percentage overlap between repertoires was calculated by dividing the number of shared unique clonotypes by the size of the smaller repertoire. Repertoire richness was assessed with RTK rarefaction, the Chao1 estimator, and Recon v2.1 estimates of unobserved clonotypes. Generation probabilities were computed with OLGA for all TCRbeta clonotypes obtained by the gDNA method from several donors. TCRdb took over this immuneACCESS table, retaining in-frame rearrangements with V and J assigned. Such tables are incomplete; in checked studies, under half of the missing clones stem from an unresolved V gene, and the remainder is unexplained. V and J calls and clone size are copied from that table; D and trimming were computed from the DNA. This sample has over 950,000 clones in its table, and roughly 80% of those were observed once. 0.89% of the sample goes to the ten largest clones.

The chain joins TRBV5-1 to TRBJ1-1; 9 nucleotides in the junction match TRBD1. This clonotype originated in a man aged 18 to 30 in good health. Some clones in this sample may be carry-over from other donors' samples. Sequenced: memory CD4+ T cells from PBMCs. Taken with the paper, the label for cell subset or site translates to: CD45RA-negative fraction. For the CDR3, the sequence is CASSSPGQGTEAFF. The bases are TGCGCCAGCAGCTCGCCGGGACAGGGCACTGAAGCTTTCTTT.